Listed here is a single T cell receptor beta chain. Seattle participants joined during active infection and were tracked over time. The ends were cut back, 2 bases at V and 2 bases at J, with 13 bases in the middle. This CDR3 comprises 15 residues. Germline CDR1 SGHVS, CDR2 FNYEAQ. This entry belongs to a study of blood T cell repertoires in COVID-19. Sequencing used immunoSEQ multiplex PCR; TCRdb keeps in-frame clones, though not all of them. This table holds about 280,000 clones, 80% to 90% found once. This chain joins TRBV7-6 and TRBJ2-7; D is possibly TRBD1 (6 bases). The specimen sequenced was peripheral blood. The sequence came from a woman in her 70s with COVID-19, enrolled during active disease. The CDR3 coding sequence is TGTGCCAGCAGCTTACGCCGGGACATAGCCTACGAGCAGTACTTC. Its protein is CASSLRRDIAYEQYF.